This TCR beta chain is from a study of blood T cell repertoires in COVID-19. In the original processing: The assay estimated nucleated cells by amplifying reference gene primers. Generated by immunoSEQ multiplex PCR, the TCRdb table keeps only in-frame clones and is missing some. V, J and clone size derive from that table, while D and trimming were established from the DNA sequence. The sample lists 200,000 to 250,000 clones; 85% to 90% were seen once. V was trimmed by 5 bases and J by 6 bases, leaving 24 bases between them. This CDR3 region has 17 residues. The germline V gene encodes CDR1 SGHAT and CDR2 FQNNGV.

The material sequenced was peripheral blood. The sequence came from a man between 18 and 35 years old with active or convalescent COVID-19. V gene TRBV11-2 combines with J gene TRBJ2-3; D possibly corresponds to TRBD2 (5 bases). The chain's CDR3 is CASSRAGVGIVLDTQYF. CDR3 nucleotide sequence: TGTGCCAGCAGCCGCGCCGGGGTCGGGATTGTATTGGATACGCAGTATTTT.